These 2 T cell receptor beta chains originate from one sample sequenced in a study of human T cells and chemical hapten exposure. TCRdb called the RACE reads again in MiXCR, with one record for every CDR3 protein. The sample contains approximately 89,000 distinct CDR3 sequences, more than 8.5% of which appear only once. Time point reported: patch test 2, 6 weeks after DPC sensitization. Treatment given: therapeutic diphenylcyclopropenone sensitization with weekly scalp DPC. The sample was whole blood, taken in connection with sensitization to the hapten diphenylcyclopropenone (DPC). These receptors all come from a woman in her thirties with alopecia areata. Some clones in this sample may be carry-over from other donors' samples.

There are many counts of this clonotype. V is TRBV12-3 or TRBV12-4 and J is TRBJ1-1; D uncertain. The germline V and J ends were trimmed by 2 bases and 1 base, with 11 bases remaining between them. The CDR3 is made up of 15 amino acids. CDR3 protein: CASSLWQLGNTEAFF. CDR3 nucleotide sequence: TGTGCCAGCAGTTTATGGCAACTGGGGAACACTGAAGCTTTCTTT.

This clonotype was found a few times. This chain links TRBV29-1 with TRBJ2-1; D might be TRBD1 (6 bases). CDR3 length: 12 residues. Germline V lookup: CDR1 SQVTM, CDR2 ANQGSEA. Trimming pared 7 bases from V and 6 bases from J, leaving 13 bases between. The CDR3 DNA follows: TGCAGCGCAAACAGGGCAGCCAATGAGCAGTTCTTC. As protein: CSANRAANEQFF.